Presented here are 3 T cell receptor beta chains from one specimen sequenced in a study of Ad26.COV2.S vaccination and SARS-CoV-2 variants. The assay was immunoSEQ multiplex PCR, and TCRdb's table has in-frame clones only and misses some. The sample includes hundreds of thousands of clones, approximately 88% of them seen just once. The treatment is: around 19 received Ad26.COV2.S at low or high dose, single or two shots; roughly five received placebo; per-sample allocation not given. Samples analyzed were those drawn on day 63 after the first vaccine or placebo injection. Sequenced here: peripheral blood, sampled in a trial of Ad26.COV2.S vaccine versus placebo. The receptors here all came from a person aged 18 to 65 who received the Ad26.COV2.S COVID-19 vaccine or a placebo.

V is TRBV18 and J is TRBJ1-5; the D gene is possibly TRBD1 (6 bases). Trimming took 4 bases from V and 0 from J, leaving 19 bases between them. Germline V gene data show CDR1 as KGHSH and CDR2 as LQKENI. This CDR3 has 18 residues. The CDR3 loop reads CASSRDRGQLDSNQPQHF. The CDR3 DNA is TGTGCCAGCTCACGCGACCGTGGACAGCTCGATAGCAATCAGCCCCAGCATTTT.

The chain has TRBV6-5 and TRBJ2-1; TRBD2 aligns across 11 bases. Trimming at V came to 2 bases and at J to 2 bases, leaving 2 bases not matched to a gene. The CDR3 contains 16 residues. Per the germline V gene, CDR1 is MNHEY and CDR2 is SVGAGI. The CDR3 is CASSYVAGGPYNEQFF. The CDR3 nucleotides are TGTGCCAGCAGTTACGTAGCGGGAGGGCCCTACAATGAGCAGTTCTTC.

The rearrangement uses TRBV7-2 and TRBJ2-1; the match to TRBD2 covers 8 bases. The CDR3 spans 15 residues. The germline V gene encodes CDR1 SGHTA and CDR2 FQGNSA. V lost 7 bases, J lost 6 bases, and 11 bases stayed unmatched. As DNA, the CDR3 is TGTGCCAGCACCCCGGGGGGGGGCTTTGGCAATGAGCAGTTCTTC. Translated, it gives CASTPGGGFGNEQFF.